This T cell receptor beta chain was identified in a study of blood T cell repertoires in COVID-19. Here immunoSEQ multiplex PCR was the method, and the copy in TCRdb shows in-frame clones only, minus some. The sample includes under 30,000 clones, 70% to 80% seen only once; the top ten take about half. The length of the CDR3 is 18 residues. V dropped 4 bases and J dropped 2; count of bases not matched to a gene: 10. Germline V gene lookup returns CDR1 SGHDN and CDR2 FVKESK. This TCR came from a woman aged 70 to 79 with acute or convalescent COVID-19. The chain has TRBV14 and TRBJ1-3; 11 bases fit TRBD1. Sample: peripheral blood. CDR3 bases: TGTGCCAGCAGCCGTACCCTTTGGACAGGGGGCACTGGAAACACCATATATTTT. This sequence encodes CASSRTLWTGGTGNTIYF.